This T cell receptor beta chain derives from a study of OX40 agonist ivuxolimab in advanced cancers. Overall study context: Antecedent anti-PD-1, anti-PD-L1 or anti-CTLA-4 therapy was permissible, with approximately 44% having received some.

Notes on this clone: As yet, its antigen is unknown.

Sequencing was performed with immunoSEQ multiplex PCR; in TCRdb, only in-frame clones are kept and a portion is missing. Here the sample spans 50,000 or so clones, 70% to 80% being singletons. Study conclusions and caveats: Certain nonresponders additionally had low normalized T-cell clonal expansion. At doses 0.1 to 3.0 mg/kg, CD4+ and CD8+ clones expanded.

CDR1 is PRHDT, CDR2 FYEKMQ, per germline (reference sequence). With 4 bases clipped from V and 7 bases from J, the junction kept 9 bases outside the gene matches. The CDR3 is made up of 17 amino acids. The source of this sequence is an adult with an advanced solid tumor such as melanoma, head and neck, liver or kidney cancer. The genes are TRBV13 and TRBJ1-6, with 11 bases fitting TRBD1. The specimen comprised CD4+ or CD8+ T cells sorted from blood, sampled in a trial of the OX40 agonist ivuxolimab. This CDR3 reads CASSSGLRDRGNSPLHF. CDR3 in DNA: TGTGCCAGCAGCTCCGGACTTCGGGACAGGGGGAATTCACCCCTCCACTTT.